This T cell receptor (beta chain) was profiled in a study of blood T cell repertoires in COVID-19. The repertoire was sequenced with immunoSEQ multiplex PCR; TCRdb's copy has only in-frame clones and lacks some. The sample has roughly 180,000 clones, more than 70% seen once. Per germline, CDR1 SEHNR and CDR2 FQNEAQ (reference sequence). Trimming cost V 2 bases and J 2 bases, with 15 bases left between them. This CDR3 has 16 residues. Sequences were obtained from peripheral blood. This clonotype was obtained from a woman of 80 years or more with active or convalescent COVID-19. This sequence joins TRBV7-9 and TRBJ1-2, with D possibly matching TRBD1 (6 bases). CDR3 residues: CASSLRGGRANYGYTF. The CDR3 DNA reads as TGTGCCAGCAGCTTACGCGGGGGCAGGGCAAACTATGGCTACACCTTC.